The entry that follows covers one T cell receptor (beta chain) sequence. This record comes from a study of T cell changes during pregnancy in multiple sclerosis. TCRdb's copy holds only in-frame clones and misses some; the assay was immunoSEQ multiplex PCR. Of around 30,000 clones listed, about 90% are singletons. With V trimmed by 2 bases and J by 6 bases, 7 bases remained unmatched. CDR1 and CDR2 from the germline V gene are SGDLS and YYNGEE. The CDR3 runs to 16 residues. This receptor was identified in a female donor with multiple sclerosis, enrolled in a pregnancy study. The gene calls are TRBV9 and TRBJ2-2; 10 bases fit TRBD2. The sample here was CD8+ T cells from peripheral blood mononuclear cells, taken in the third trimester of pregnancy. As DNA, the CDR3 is TGTGCCAGCAGCGTGAGCGCTAGCGGGGGAGCCGGGGAGCTGTTTTTT. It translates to CASSVSASGGAGELFF.